This TCR beta chain derives from a study of blood T cell repertoires in COVID-19. Turning to the study itself: COVID-19 samples, acute and convalescent, were from the United States, Italy and Spain. Nucleic acid was either cDNA or gDNA, and it came from T cells, B-cell-depleted T cells, or PBMCs.

In the study's own analysis: Amplification with reference gene primers provided the estimates of nucleated cell counts. TCRdb's copy holds only in-frame clones and misses some; the assay was immunoSEQ multiplex PCR. The DNA was the basis for D and trimming; V, J and clone size are from that table. The sample records roughly 250,000 clones, approximately 80% being singletons. The sample comprised peripheral blood. This receptor was obtained from a woman of 80 years or more with acute or convalescent COVID-19.

CDR3: CASSLTPGQGGGRYEQYF. CDR3 sequence (DNA): TGTGCCAGCAGCTTGACACCGGGACAGGGGGGAGGTCGCTACGAGCAGTACTTC. The chain couples TRBV11-2 to TRBJ2-7; 11 bases are shared with TRBD1. V was pared by 3 bases and J by 3 bases, with 13 bases of the junction left unmatched. Looked up from germline, CDR1 is SGHAT and CDR2 is FQNNGV. This CDR3 spans 18 amino acids.